The source of this T cell receptor (beta chain) is a study of OX40 agonist ivuxolimab in advanced cancers. General study findings and limits: In the 0.1-3.0 mg/kg groups, partial responders showed among the lowest expansion. Researchers report that CD8+ T cells had, on average, more expanded clones than CD4+. Normalized T-cell clonal expansion was also low in a subset of nonresponders.

Profiling relied on immunoSEQ multiplex PCR, and the TCRdb table lists in-frame clones only, not all of them. The sample lists about 77,000 clones, just over 90% occurring once. This clone has just a few counts. Its target is unknown. The CDR3 runs 13 residues. Trimming took 1 base from V and 5 from J, leaving 9 bases between them. Germline V gene sequence: CDR1 SGHRS, CDR2 YFSETQ. Individuals having autoimmune disease history or systemic immunosuppression were not enrolled. Sequenced material: CD4+ or CD8+ T cells sorted from blood, taken in a trial of the OX40 agonist ivuxolimab. The receptor was derived from an adult with an advanced solid tumor such as melanoma, head and neck, liver or kidney cancer. The gene calls are TRBV5-1 and TRBJ1-1, with unresolved D. The CDR3 DNA follows: TGCGCCAGCAGCTTGCTTCCGGATACTGAAGCTTTCTTT. The encoded protein is CASSLLPDTEAFF.